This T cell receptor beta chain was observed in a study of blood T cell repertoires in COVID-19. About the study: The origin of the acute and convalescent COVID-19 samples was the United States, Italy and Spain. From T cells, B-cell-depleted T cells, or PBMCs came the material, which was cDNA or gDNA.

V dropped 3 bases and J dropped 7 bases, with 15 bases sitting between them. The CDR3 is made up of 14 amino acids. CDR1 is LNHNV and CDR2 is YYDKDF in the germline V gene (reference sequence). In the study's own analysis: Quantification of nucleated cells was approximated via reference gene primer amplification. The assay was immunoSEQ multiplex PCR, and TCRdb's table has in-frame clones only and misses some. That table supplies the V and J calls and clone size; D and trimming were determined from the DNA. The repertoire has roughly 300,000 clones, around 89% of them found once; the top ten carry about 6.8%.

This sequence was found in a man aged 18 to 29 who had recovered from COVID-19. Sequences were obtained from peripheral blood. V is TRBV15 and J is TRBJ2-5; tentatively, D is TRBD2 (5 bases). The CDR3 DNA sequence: TGTGCCACCAGCAGGGACCATCCTGGAGGGACCCAGTACTTC. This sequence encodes CATSRDHPGGTQYF.